This entry concerns a single T cell receptor (beta chain). Its antigen is not identified. The germline V gene encodes CDR1 MNHNY and CDR2 SVGAGI (reference sequence). The CDR3 totals 17 residues. V lost 2 bases, J lost 4 bases, and 18 bases lay in between. The second PCR ran roughly 6 to 11 cycles with a sample-barcoded 5' primer and J-beta primers. TCRdb called the 5' RACE reads again in MiXCR, with one record for every CDR3 protein. The data show about 1,400,000 distinct CDR3 sequences, roughly 59% seen once. Researchers report isolating at least 7 million PBMCs per sample. These data originate in a study of blood T cells in healthy people across ages. General observations from the study: Lack of knowledge of donor CMV status possibly confounded expanded clonotype changes. The long-lived group displayed more naive CD4+ cells, plus higher diversity, than the aged donors did.

The source of this sequence is a man aged 18-30 years in good health. The V and J genes are TRBV6-6 and TRBJ2-1, with D uncertain. The sequencing sample was made of blood. As DNA, the CDR3 is TGTGCCAGCAGTTACCCTCAAGGGTTTTGGGGATACAATGAGCAGTTCTTC. Its translation is CASSYPQGFWGYNEQFF.